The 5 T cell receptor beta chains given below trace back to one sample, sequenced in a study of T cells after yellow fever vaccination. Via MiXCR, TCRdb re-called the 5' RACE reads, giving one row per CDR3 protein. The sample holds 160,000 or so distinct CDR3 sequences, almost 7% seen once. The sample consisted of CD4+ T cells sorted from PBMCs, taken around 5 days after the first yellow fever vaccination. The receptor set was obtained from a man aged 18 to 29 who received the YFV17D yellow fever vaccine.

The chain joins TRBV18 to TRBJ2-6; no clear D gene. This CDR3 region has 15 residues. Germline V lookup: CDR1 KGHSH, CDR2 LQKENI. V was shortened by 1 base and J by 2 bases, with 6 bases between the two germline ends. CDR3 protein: CASSPLSAGANVLTF. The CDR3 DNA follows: TGTGCCAGCTCACCACTTTCGGCTGGGGCCAACGTCCTGACTTTC.

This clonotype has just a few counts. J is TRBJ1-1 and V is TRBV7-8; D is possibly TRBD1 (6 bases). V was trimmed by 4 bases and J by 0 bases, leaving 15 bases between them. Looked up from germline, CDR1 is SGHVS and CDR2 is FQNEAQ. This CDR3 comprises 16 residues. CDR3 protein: CASSSGTLRMNTEAFF. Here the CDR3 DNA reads TGTGCCAGCAGCTCGGGGACACTTCGTATGAACACTGAAGCTTTCTTT.

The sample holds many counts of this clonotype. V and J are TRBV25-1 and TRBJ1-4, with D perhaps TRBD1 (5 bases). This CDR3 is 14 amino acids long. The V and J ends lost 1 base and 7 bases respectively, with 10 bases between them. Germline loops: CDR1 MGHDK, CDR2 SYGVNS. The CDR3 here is CASSESGYREKLFF. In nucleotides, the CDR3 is TGTGCCAGCAGTGAATCAGGGTATCGTGAAAAACTGTTTTTT.

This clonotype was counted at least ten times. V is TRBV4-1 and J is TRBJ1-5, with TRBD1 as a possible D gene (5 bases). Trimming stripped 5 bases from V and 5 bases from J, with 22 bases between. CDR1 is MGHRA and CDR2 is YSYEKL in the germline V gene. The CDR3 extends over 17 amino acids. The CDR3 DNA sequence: TGCGCCAGCAGCTATGTTTTAGGCAGGGTAGCGGATCAGCCCCAGCATTTT. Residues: CASSYVLGRVADQPQHF.

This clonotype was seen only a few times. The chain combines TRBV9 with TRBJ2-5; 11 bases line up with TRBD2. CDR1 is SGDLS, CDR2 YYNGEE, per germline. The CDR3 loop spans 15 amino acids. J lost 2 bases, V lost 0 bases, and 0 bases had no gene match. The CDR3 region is CASSVVAGGQETQYF. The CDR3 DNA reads TGTGCCAGCAGCGTAGTAGCGGGGGGGCAAGAGACCCAGTACTTC.